This section outlines one T cell receptor beta chain sequence together with its context. Its antigen is as yet unknown. TCRdb's table, derived via immunoSEQ multiplex PCR, lists solely in-frame clones and lacks some. The table lists about 130,000 clones, roughly three quarters of them singletons. These data originate in a study of cytotoxic CD8 clonotypes in ibrutinib-treated CLL. The germline V gene encodes CDR1 LNHDA and CDR2 SQIVND (reference sequence). CDR3 length equals 15 residues. The V segment lost 1 base and the J segment 0 bases; nucleotides outside the gene matches: 1. Study findings and constraints: Having risen at ibrutinib response, clonality had fallen back toward baseline by progression. Investigators sampled sustained-remission and progressing patients at differing times. Treatment left the uncommon public clonotypes either contracted or stable in frequency. Against age-matched healthy donors, baseline clonality ran higher and tracked circulating CD8+ T-cell counts.

The specimen comprised PBMCs, sampled after 12 months of ibrutinib treatment. This TCR came from a human donor with chronic lymphocytic leukemia. The V gene is TRBV19, the J gene TRBJ2-7, with 9 bases aligning to TRBD2. The CDR3: CASSIGTSASYEQYF. Written as DNA, the CDR3 is TGTGCCAGTAGTATAGGGACTAGCGCCTCCTACGAGCAGTACTTC.